This TCR beta chain comes out of a study of graft-versus-host responses after intestinal transplantation. This clone was picked up one time. Germline trimming cut 6 bases from V and 8 bases from J; bases unmatched to any gene: 14. This CDR3 is built from 15 residues. Germline V CDR1 and CDR2: SQVTM, ANQGSEA. Assay used: immunoSEQ multiplex PCR; TCRdb lists only in-frame clones, some missing. The data hold 90,000 to 100,000 clones, with roughly 83% observed a single time. This rearrangement joins TRBV29-1 to TRBJ2-2; 8 positions agree with TRBD1. The input for sequencing was PBMCs, taken 255 days after intestinal transplant. The sequence was collected from a human patient who received an intestinal transplant, so some T cells may come from the graft donor. DNA for the CDR3: TGCAGCGTCTCCCAGGGGGACAGGATGAGGGGGGAGCTGTTTTTT. Amino acids: CSVSQGDRMRGELFF.